One TCR beta chain is described in this entry. This sample was taken from a study of blood T cell repertoires in COVID-19. At the level of the study: Sites in the United States, Italy and Spain provided acute and convalescent COVID-19 samples. PBMCs, B-cell-depleted T cells, or T cells were the source of the cDNA or gDNA that made up the material.

As handled by the study authors: Researchers report that nucleated cell counts were estimated from reference gene primer amplification. Produced via immunoSEQ multiplex PCR; TCRdb's table is partial and in-frame only. The DNA gave D and trimming, while V, J and clone size come from that table. The table lists 94,000 or so clones, 88% of them singletons, with 4.8% in the top ten. This CDR3 is built from 18 residues. The junction had 9 bases not matched to a gene; V was cut back by 0 bases and J by 4 bases. Germline CDR1 reads LGHNA; CDR2 reads YSLEER. The V and J genes are TRBV4-3 and TRBJ2-2; TRBD2 matches at 9 bases. The clonotype comes from a woman at least 80 years old with active COVID-19. The sample comprised peripheral blood. The CDR3 nucleotides read TGCGCCAGCAGCCAAGATCGTAGCGAGCGGGGGGCCACCGGGGAGCTGTTTTTT. This translates into CASSQDRSERGATGELFF.